These T cell receptor beta chains were read from a single sample in a study of blood T cell repertoires in COVID-19. The method was immunoSEQ multiplex PCR; TCRdb's version includes in-frame clones alone and lacks a portion of them. Among about 160,000 clones listed, more than 75% were seen once. Sequencing input: peripheral blood. The receptors here all came from a man aged 18 to 30 with acute or convalescent COVID-19. Each CDR3 is given with its conserved first and last residue. D genes are given only for firm matches. The size field is filled for only some rows; it gives once, few, many or a size class.

>-|TRBV7-9|TRBJ1-2|few
CASSLTKDYGYTF
TGTGCCAGCAGCTTAACAAAAGACTATGGCTACACCTTC
>-|TRBV3-1/TRBV3-2|TRBJ1-1|-
CASSQEGLYGVDTEAFF
TGTGCCAGCAGCCAAGAGGGTTTATACGGGGTGGACACTGAAGCTTTCTTT
>TRBD2|TRBV3-1/TRBV3-2|TRBJ2-7|-
CASSSKIREGEQYF
TGTGCCAGCAGCTCCAAGATCCGGGAGGGGGAGCAGTACTTC
>TRBD1|TRBV7-9|TRBJ1-5|-
CASSFGDRGFGQPQHF
TGTGCCAGCAGCTTTGGGGACAGGGGGTTCGGGCAGCCCCAGCATTTT
>-|TRBV5-1|TRBJ1-5|-
CASSLVGPREGPQHF
TGCGCCAGCAGCTTGGTAGGGCCGCGGGAGGGACCCCAGCATTTT
>-|TRBV30|TRBJ1-5|-
CAWTQGSNQPQHF
TGTGCCTGGACCCAGGGAAGCAATCAGCCCCAGCATTTT
>-|TRBV28|TRBJ1-2|-
CASRTTRTGLTNYGYTF
TGTGCCAGCAGGACTACTCGAACGGGACTGACAAACTATGGCTACACCTTC
>-|TRBV11-2|TRBJ1-2|-
CASSLAAGNGYTF
TGTGCCAGCAGCTTAGCGGCAGGGAATGGCTACACCTTC
>-|TRBV19|TRBJ1-5|-
CASNSNREGQPQHF
TGTGCCAGCAATTCTAACAGGGAGGGACAGCCCCAGCATTTT
>-|TRBV15|TRBJ1-1|-
CATVGATGANTEAFF
TGTGCCACGGTGGGGGCTACCGGGGCGAACACTGAAGCTTTCTTT
>TRBD1|TRBV5-8|TRBJ1-4|once
CASSLARTGGLEKLFF
TGTGCCAGCAGCTTGGCCCGGACAGGGGGCCTGGAAAAACTGTTTTTT
>TRBD1|TRBV11-2|TRBJ1-2|-
CASSVYQGGYGYTF
TGTGCCAGCAGCGTTTATCAGGGGGGTTATGGCTACACCTTC
>-|TRBV18|TRBJ1-1|-
CASSAHRPEDTEAFF
TGTGCCAGCTCAGCACACAGGCCAGAAGACACTGAAGCTTTCTTT
>TRBD1|TRBV28|TRBJ1-4|-
CASSPGQVKLFF
TGTGCCAGCAGTCCGGGACAGGTTAAACTGTTTTTT
>-|TRBV30|TRBJ1-5|once
CAWRNKGEEPQHF
TGTGCCTGGAGAAACAAGGGAGAGGAGCCCCAGCATTTT
>TRBD1|TRBV5-8|TRBJ2-1|-
CASSPDRDRDNEQFF
TGTGCCAGCAGCCCCGACCGGGACAGAGACAATGAGCAGTTCTTC
>-|TRBV30|TRBJ1-5|-
CAWSGATGRNQPQHF
TGTGCCTGGAGTGGGGCAACAGGGAGAAATCAGCCCCAGCATTTT
>-|TRBV4-1|TRBJ1-2|few
CASSQDRAANYGYTF
TGCGCCAGCAGCCAAGACAGGGCAGCTAACTATGGCTACACCTTC
>-|TRBV19|TRBJ1-1|-
CASSMLRVANTEAFF
TGTGCCAGTAGTATGTTGAGGGTAGCGAACACTGAAGCTTTCTTT
>-|TRBV19|TRBJ1-5|-
CASSIGGLGQPQHF
TGTGCCAGTAGTATAGGGGGCTTAGGGCAGCCCCAGCATTTT
>TRBD2|TRBV5-4|TRBJ2-1|-
CASSSREGGAYNEQFF
TGTGCCAGCAGCTCCCGGGAGGGGGGGGCCTACAATGAGCAGTTCTTC
>TRBD1|TRBV6-5|TRBJ1-5|-
CASSRGQINQPQHF
TGTGCCAGCAGTAGGGGGCAGATCAATCAGCCCCAGCATTTT
>TRBD2|TRBV30|TRBJ2-2|few
CAGWGRVGSSTGELFF
TGTGCCGGGTGGGGGAGGGTAGGTTCGAGCACCGGGGAGCTGTTTTTT
>-|TRBV29-1|TRBJ1-2|-
CSVVTGFVNYGYTF
TGCAGCGTTGTCACAGGGTTCGTTAACTATGGCTACACCTTC
>-|TRBV27|TRBJ1-5|-
CASSFGAGGQPQHF
TGTGCCAGCAGTTTTGGAGCAGGAGGTCAGCCCCAGCATTTT
>TRBD2|TRBV11-2|TRBJ2-3|-
CASSSTLTSGSTDTQYF
TGTGCCAGCAGCTCAACCTTGACTAGCGGGAGCACAGATACGCAGTATTTT
>-|TRBV5-5|TRBJ1-4|few
CASSARSGEKLFF
TGTGCCAGCAGCGCCCGAAGCGGGGAAAAACTGTTTTTT
>TRBD1|TRBV6-7|TRBJ1-6|-
CASTKMDRSSYNSPLHF
TGTGCCAGCACTAAAATGGACAGGAGCTCCTATAATTCACCCCTCCACTTT
>-|TRBV12-5|TRBJ1-2|few
CASGLARGDWGGYTF
TGTGCTAGTGGTTTGGCCCGCGGGGATTGGGGTGGCTACACCTTC
>-|TRBV10-2|TRBJ1-4|-
CASSESRGGVNEKLFF
TGCGCCAGCAGTGAGTCAAGGGGAGGGGTAAATGAAAAACTGTTTTTT
>-|TRBV5-1|TRBJ2-2|-
CASSLGAGANTGELFF
TGCGCCAGCAGCTTAGGAGCGGGCGCGAACACCGGGGAGCTGTTTTTT
>-|TRBV7-9|TRBJ2-1|-
CASSREGSEQFF
TGTGCCAGCAGCAGAGAGGGATCCGAGCAGTTCTTC
>TRBD1|TRBV19|TRBJ1-5|few
CASSISARGQPQHF
TGTGCCAGTAGTATAAGTGCCAGGGGGCAGCCCCAGCATTTT
>-|TRBV15|TRBJ2-5|-
CATSRQSQETQYF
TGTGCCACCAGCAGACAGTCTCAAGAGACCCAGTACTTC
>-|TRBV6-1|TRBJ1-5|-
CASSEGGHSNQPQHF
TGTGCCAGCAGTGAAGGGGGGCATAGCAATCAGCCCCAGCATTTT
>TRBD1|TRBV9|TRBJ1-2|-
CASSVSRTGEDGYTF
TGTGCCAGCAGCGTATCCAGGACAGGGGAGGATGGCTACACCTTC
>-|TRBV27|TRBJ1-6|-
CASRIIERKAPLHF
TGTGCCAGCAGAATTATAGAGCGCAAAGCACCCCTCCACTTT
>-|TRBV7-2|TRBJ2-7|-
CASSLFPPGGSYEQYF
TGTGCCAGCAGCTTATTCCCTCCAGGAGGTTCCTACGAGCAGTACTTC
>-|TRBV2|TRBJ2-3|-
CASSEALRERDTQYF
TGTGCCAGCAGTGAAGCGTTGCGGGAACGGGATACGCAGTATTTT
>TRBD2|TRBV10-3|TRBJ2-2|-
CAISVAGETGELFF
TGTGCCATCAGCGTAGCGGGGGAGACCGGGGAGCTGTTTTTT
>-|TRBV3-1/TRBV3-2|TRBJ1-1|once
CASSLHGAGYTEAFF
TGTGCCAGCAGCCTACATGGGGCAGGGTACACTGAAGCTTTCTTT
>-|TRBV9|TRBJ2-2|-
CASSAQTVANTGELFF
TGTGCCAGCAGCGCCCAGACAGTCGCGAACACCGGGGAGCTGTTTTTT
>-|TRBV12-5|TRBJ2-7|-
CASAPPGAGATEQYF
TGTGCTAGTGCTCCCCCCGGGGCAGGGGCAACCGAGCAGTACTTC
>TRBD1|TRBV7-9|TRBJ1-3|-
CASSLPGTASGNTIYF
TGTGCCAGCAGCTTACCCGGGACAGCCAGCGGAAACACCATATATTTT
>-|TRBV2|TRBJ2-7|once
CASGVVPGQISYEQYF
TGTGCCAGCGGAGTTGTTCCGGGACAAATTTCCTACGAGCAGTACTTC
>-|TRBV30|TRBJ1-1|-
CAWNAGYGTEAFF
TGTGCCTGGAACGCAGGGTATGGGACTGAAGCTTTCTTT
>-|TRBV24-1|TRBJ1-2|-
CATRPTGADYGYTF
TGTGCCACTCGACCGACGGGAGCAGACTATGGCTACACCTTC
>-|TRBV2|TRBJ1-5|-
CASRNRERQPQHF
TGTGCCAGCAGAAACAGGGAACGGCAGCCCCAGCATTTT
>-|TRBV19|TRBJ1-2|-
CASSPPRGRSYGYTF
TGTGCCAGTAGTCCCCCGCGGGGCAGATCCTATGGCTACACCTTC
>-|TRBV7-2|TRBJ2-7|-
CASSQGWYEQYF
TGTGCCAGCAGCCAGGGTTGGTACGAGCAGTACTTC
>TRBD2|TRBV3-1/TRBV3-2|TRBJ2-5|medium-sized
CASSRGGLKTQYF
TGTGCCAGCAGTCGGGGGGGCCTGAAGACCCAGTACTTC
>TRBD1|TRBV7-8|TRBJ2-3|-
CASSETGGDTQYF
TGTGCCAGCAGCGAGACAGGGGGAGATACGCAGTATTTT
>-|TRBV7-9|TRBJ1-5|-
CASSLEGGNQPQHF
TGTGCCAGCAGCTTAGAGGGGGGCAATCAGCCCCAGCATTTT
>-|TRBV28|TRBJ1-2|-
CASSLFSRREGYGYTF
TGTGCCAGCAGTTTATTCAGTAGGAGGGAGGGCTATGGCTACACCTTC
>TRBD1|TRBV5-8|TRBJ1-2|once
CASSAGQGPYGYTF
TGTGCCAGCAGCGCGGGACAGGGACCCTATGGCTACACCTTC